The 9 T cell receptor beta chains listed next were all sequenced from one sample in a study of blood T cell repertoires in COVID-19. Assay: immunoSEQ multiplex PCR; the TCRdb copy retains only in-frame clones and omits some. The profile shows approximately 190,000 clones, just under 85% of them singletons. The sequencing input was peripheral blood. Receptors originate from a woman in her 70s with active or convalescent COVID-19.

This chain joins TRBV10-1 and TRBJ2-3; possibly TRBD1 for D (6 bases). CDR1 is WNHNN, CDR2 SYGVQD, per germline (reference sequence). The CDR3 is made up of 17 amino acids. V lost 6 bases and J 1 base, leaving 20 bases between the germline ends. CDR3 in amino acids: CASSEHTGLWRTDTQYF. CDR3 DNA sequence: TGCGCCAGCAGCGAGCATACAGGGCTGTGGCGCACAGATACGCAGTATTTT.

This chain links TRBV28 with TRBJ2-7, with a tentative D call TRBD2 (6 bases). CDR1 is MDHEN, CDR2 SYDVKM, per germline. The CDR3 is 14 amino acids. Trimming cost V 4 bases and J 4 bases, with 14 bases left between them. CDR3 region: CASSSGGSRYEQYF. For the CDR3, the DNA is TGTGCCAGCAGTTCAGGAGGGTCTAGGTACGAGCAGTACTTC.

This clone has only one observation. This sequence joins TRBV5-1 and TRBJ2-6; 15 nucleotides agree with TRBD2. Germline V gene lookup returns CDR1 SGHRS and CDR2 YFSETQ. The CDR3 is 19 amino acids. Trimming removed 4 bases from V and 4 bases from J; junction bases left unmatched: 9. This CDR3 is CASSPGLAGGPGGANVLTF. CDR3 nucleotide sequence: TGCGCCAGCAGCCCCGGACTAGCGGGAGGGCCGGGCGGGGCCAACGTCCTGACTTTC.

V and J are TRBV12-3 or TRBV12-4 and TRBJ2-5; tentatively, D is TRBD2 (5 bases). Trimming shortened V by 6 bases and J by 3 bases, and 8 bases separated the two germline ends. The CDR3 sequence is 12 residues long. DNA for the CDR3: TGTGCCAGCAGGAGGGAGAAAGAGACCCAGTACTTC. Translated, it gives CASRREKETQYF.

The chain uses TRBV9 and TRBJ1-2; D is ambiguous. Trimming removed 4 bases from V and 5 bases from J, with 9 bases in between. This CDR3 spans 12 amino acids. From germline, CDR1 is SGDLS and CDR2 YYNGEE. CDR3 region: CASSQSWYGYTF. DNA of the CDR3: TGTGCCAGCAGCCAGTCTTGGTATGGCTACACCTTC.

V gene TRBV5-1 combines with J gene TRBJ2-1, with a possible D match to TRBD1 (6 bases). V was trimmed by 2 bases and J by 6 bases, leaving 18 bases between them. This CDR3 comprises 16 residues. CDR1 is SGHRS and CDR2 is YFSETQ in the germline V gene. CDR3 DNA: TGCGCCAGCAGCTTTCGCCCAGGGGCTATGATCAATGAGCAGTTCTTC. Residues: CASSFRPGAMINEQFF.

The chain uses TRBV30 and TRBJ2-7; 8 bases map to TRBD2. CDR3 length: 18 residues. Losses at the gene ends were 5 bases for V and 6 bases for J; bases not matched to a gene: 24. Germline V lookup: CDR1 GTSNPN, CDR2 SVGIG (reference sequence). In DNA, the CDR3 is TGTGCCTGGGCCGTCCGGAGGCCGGGAGGGCCCTCTAGTGTCGAGCAGTACTTC. It specifies CAWAVRRPGGPSSVEQYF.

V gene TRBV5-6 combines with J gene TRBJ2-1; 7 bases map to TRBD2. Germline V gene sequence: CDR1 SGHDT, CDR2 YYEEEE. V shed 0 bases and J 4 bases; nucleotides not matched to a gene: 7. The CDR3 has 16 amino acids. This CDR3 reads CASSLEGLADYNEQFF. The CDR3 DNA reads TGTGCCAGCAGCTTGGAAGGCCTAGCGGATTACAATGAGCAGTTCTTC.

The chain joins TRBV10-3 to TRBJ2-7; 9 bases align to TRBD2. V shed 5 bases, J shed 7 bases, and the junction held 18 bases outside the gene matches. Germline-derived CDR1 and CDR2 are ENHRY and SYGVKD. This CDR3 is 17 amino acids long. CDR3 loop: CAISPSDAWLAGPEQYF. The CDR3 DNA follows: TGTGCCATCAGTCCCTCGGACGCCTGGCTAGCGGGGCCAGAGCAGTACTTC.